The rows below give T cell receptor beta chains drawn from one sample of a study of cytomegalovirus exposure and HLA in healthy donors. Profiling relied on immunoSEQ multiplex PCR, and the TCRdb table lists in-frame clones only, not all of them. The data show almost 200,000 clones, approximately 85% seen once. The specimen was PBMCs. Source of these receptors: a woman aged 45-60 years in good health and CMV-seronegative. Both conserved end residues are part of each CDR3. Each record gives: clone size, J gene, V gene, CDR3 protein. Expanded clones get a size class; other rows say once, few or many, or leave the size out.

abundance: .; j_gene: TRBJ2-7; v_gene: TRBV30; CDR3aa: CAWREGAYEQYF
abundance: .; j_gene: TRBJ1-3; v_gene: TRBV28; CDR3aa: CASSLAGFGNTIYF
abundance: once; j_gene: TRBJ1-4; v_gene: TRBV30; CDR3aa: CAWSISGALNEKLFF
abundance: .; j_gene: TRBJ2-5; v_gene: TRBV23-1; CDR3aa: CASSHYGLAGGRRSETQYF
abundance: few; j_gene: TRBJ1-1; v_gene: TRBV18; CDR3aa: CASSPRQGDTEAFF
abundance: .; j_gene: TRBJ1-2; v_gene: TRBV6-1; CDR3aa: CASRPGQRHNYGYTF
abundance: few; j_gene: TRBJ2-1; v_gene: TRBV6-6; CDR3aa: CASSYQNEQFF
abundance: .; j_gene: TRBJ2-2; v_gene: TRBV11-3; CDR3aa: CASSLLGQQNTGELFF
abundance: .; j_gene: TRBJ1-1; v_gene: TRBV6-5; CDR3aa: CASREGTAREAFF
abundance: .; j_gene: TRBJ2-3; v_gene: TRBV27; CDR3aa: CASSFLGGADTQYF
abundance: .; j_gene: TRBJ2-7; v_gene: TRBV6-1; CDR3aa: CASSERDSYEQYF
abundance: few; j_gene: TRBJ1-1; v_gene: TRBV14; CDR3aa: CASSRQRAEAFF
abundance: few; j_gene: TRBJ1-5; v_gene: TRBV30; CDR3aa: CAWSKQGNQPQHF
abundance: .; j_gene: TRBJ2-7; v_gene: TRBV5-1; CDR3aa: CASSLNTGGVYEQYF
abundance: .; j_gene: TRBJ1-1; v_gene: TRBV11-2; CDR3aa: CASNSMGGHTEAFF
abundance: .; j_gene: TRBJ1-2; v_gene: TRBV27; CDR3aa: CASSFGGEGVYYGYTF
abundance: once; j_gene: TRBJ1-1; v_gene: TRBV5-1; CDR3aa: CASSFRGAGVDTEAFF
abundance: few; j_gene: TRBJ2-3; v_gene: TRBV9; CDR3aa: CASNPGGGRKTDTQYF